The T cell receptor (beta chain) described here comes from a study of cytomegalovirus exposure and HLA in healthy donors. Study findings and constraints: Later on, a genetic analysis was performed. It linked a missense variant in DCLRE1C with V- and J-gene trimming of TCR beta. Being productive about 87% or about 30% of the time was typical of most TCR beta V segments in an earlier analysis. The study recorded 150 to 200 TCR beta chains that were cytomegalovirus-associated.

This clone was counted only a few times. Its antigen is unknown. The germline CDR1 and CDR2 sequences are MGHRA and YSYEKL. The V gene end was trimmed by 3 bases and the J gene end by 4 bases; junction bases not matched to a gene: 17. The CDR3 sequence is 18 residues long. In the PCR, 60 Vbeta and 13 Jbeta primers were used. The method was immunoSEQ multiplex PCR; TCRdb's version includes in-frame clones alone and lacks a portion of them. The repertoire holds about 57,000 clones, with around 83% as singletons. The gene calls are TRBV4-1 and TRBJ2-7, with 8 bases fitting TRBD2. Sequenced input: PBMCs. The sequence derives from a man aged 30 to 39 in good health and CMV-seronegative. In DNA, the CDR3 is TGCGCCAGCAGCCATGCCCCTCGCCGGCTAGCGGGCGAATACGAGCAGTACTTC. Translated: CASSHAPRRLAGEYEQYF.